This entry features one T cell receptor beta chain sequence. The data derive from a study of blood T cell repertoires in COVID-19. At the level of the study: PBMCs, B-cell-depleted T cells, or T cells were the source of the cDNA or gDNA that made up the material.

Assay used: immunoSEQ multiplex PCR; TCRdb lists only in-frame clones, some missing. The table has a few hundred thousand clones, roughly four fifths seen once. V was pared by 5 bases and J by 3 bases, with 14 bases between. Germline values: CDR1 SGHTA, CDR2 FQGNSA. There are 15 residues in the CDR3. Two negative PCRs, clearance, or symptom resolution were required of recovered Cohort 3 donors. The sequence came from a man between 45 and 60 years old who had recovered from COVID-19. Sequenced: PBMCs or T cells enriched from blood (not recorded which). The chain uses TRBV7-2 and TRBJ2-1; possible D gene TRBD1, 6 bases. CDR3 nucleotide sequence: TGTGCCAGCAGCCGGACAGAACGGTTCTACAATGAGCAGTTCTTC. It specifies CASSRTERFYNEQFF.